These T cell receptor beta chains were read from a single sample in a study of T cells after yellow fever vaccination. MiXCR was run by TCRdb on the 5' RACE reads, yielding one entry per CDR3 protein. The sample holds approximately 300,000 distinct CDR3 sequences, 9.5% to 12% seen once. Sequenced here: CD4+ T cells sorted from PBMCs, sampled 45 days after the yellow fever booster vaccination. The receptor source for this set is a man aged 18 to 30 who received the YFV17D yellow fever vaccine. CDR3s leave out the opening cysteine and the closing phenylalanine or tryptophan. A D gene is named only where the DNA matches it firmly.

cdr3_aa d_call j_call v_call cdr3_length
AAPRTGTGELF NA TRBJ2-2 TRBV10-1 11
ASRTDSFQPQH NA TRBJ1-5 TRBV6-2/TRBV6-3 11
ASSSDTPGELF NA TRBJ2-2 TRBV7-7 11
ASRQTGSTNTEAF TRBD1 TRBJ1-1 TRBV6-6 13
ASSPRAGTSGGATDTQY TRBD2 TRBJ2-3 TRBV12-3/TRBV12-4 17
ASSQSSGLNTEAF NA TRBJ1-1 TRBV4-2 13
ASGLVLGQGDEQY TRBD1 TRBJ2-7 TRBV12-5 13
ASSFPQGDGPLH NA TRBJ1-6 TRBV6-6 12
ASSLGVGREETQY NA TRBJ2-5 TRBV5-1 13
ASIEQGDTEAF TRBD1 TRBJ1-1 TRBV12-3/TRBV12-4 11
ASSTEVMVDSPLH NA TRBJ1-6 TRBV19 13
ASSSSRDRGFESF TRBD1 TRBJ1-1 TRBV5-1 13
AISEEVNTIY NA TRBJ1-3 TRBV10-3 10
ASTYRGQGFVTQY TRBD1 TRBJ2-5 TRBV6-5 13